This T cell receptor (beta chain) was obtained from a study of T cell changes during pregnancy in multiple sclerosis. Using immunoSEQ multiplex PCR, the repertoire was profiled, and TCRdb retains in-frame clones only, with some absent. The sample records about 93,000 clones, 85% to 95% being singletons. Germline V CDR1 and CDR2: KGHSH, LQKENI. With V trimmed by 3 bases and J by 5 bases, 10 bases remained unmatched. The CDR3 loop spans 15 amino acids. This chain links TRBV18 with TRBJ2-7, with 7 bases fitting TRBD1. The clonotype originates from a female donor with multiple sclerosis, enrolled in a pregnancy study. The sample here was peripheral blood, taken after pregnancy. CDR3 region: CASSPGTQGPHEQYF. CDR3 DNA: TGTGCCAGCTCACCCGGTACACAGGGGCCCCACGAGCAGTACTTC.